Listed here are 31 T cell receptor beta chains from one sample, sequenced in a study of blood T cell repertoires in COVID-19. Some clones are missing from TCRdb's copy, which holds only in-frame ones; the method was immunoSEQ multiplex PCR. This sample has over 150,000 clones, with less than 95% found just once. The sequencing sample was made of peripheral blood. The receptors shown here come from a man in his fifties or sixties with acute or convalescent COVID-19.

The chain carries TRBV5-1 and TRBJ2-1, with 7 bases matching TRBD2. Germline-derived CDR1 and CDR2 are SGHRS and YFSETQ. Trimming took 3 bases from V and 5 from J; bases not matched to a gene: 11. The CDR3 covers 16 residues. Here the CDR3 DNA reads TGCGCCAGCAGCTCGGCGGTGGCGGGAGAGAACAATGAGCAGTTCTTC. Translating gives CASSSAVAGENNEQFF. Drawing the rest from reference TRBV5-1 and TRBJ2-1, the complete variable domain is KAGVTQTPRYLIKTRGQQVTLSCSPISGHRSVSWYQQTPGQGLQFLFEYFSETQRNKGNFPGRFSGRQFSNSRSEMNVSTLELGDSALYLCASSSAVAGENNEQFFGPGTRLTVL.

The genes are TRBV19 and TRBJ2-2; 7 bases map to TRBD1. In germline, CDR1 is LNHDA, CDR2 SQIVND (reference sequence). Unmatched junction bases numbered 10, after V lost 5 bases and J lost 1 base. The CDR3 is 17 residues long. This CDR3 is CASSRPGQLLNTGELFF. The CDR3 DNA sequence: TGTGCCAGTAGTCGCCCGGGACAGCTATTGAACACCGGGGAGCTGTTTTTT.

The count of this clone is one. The genes are TRBV19 and TRBJ1-6; maybe TRBD1 (6 bases). Per germline, CDR1 LNHDA and CDR2 SQIVND (reference sequence). The CDR3 totals 16 residues. V lost 3 bases and J lost 6, with 15 bases in between. As DNA, the CDR3 is TGTGCCAGTAGTATCTCACCAGGGGAGCGTAATTCACCCCTCCACTTT. Its translation is CASSISPGERNSPLHF.

The chain combines TRBV7-2 with TRBJ2-1; TRBD2 is a possible D gene (6 bases). The V end lost 2 bases, the J end lost 9 bases, and 14 bases lay between the germline ends. This CDR3 is 14 amino acids long. Germline values: CDR1 SGHTA, CDR2 FQGNSA. The CDR3 DNA follows: TGTGCCAGCAGCTTACAGTTAGGCGGGGTTGAGCAGTTCTTC. Translated, it gives CASSLQLGGVEQFF.

The chain uses TRBV6-2 or TRBV6-3 and TRBJ2-2, with 8 bases lining up with TRBD2. Trimming removed 0 bases from V and 2 bases from J; junction bases left unmatched: 8. The germline gives CDR1 MNHEY, CDR2 SVGEGT. The CDR3 sequence is 18 residues long. The CDR3 loop is CASSYSMRLATNTGELFF. The CDR3 DNA follows: TGTGCCAGCAGTTACTCGATGAGACTAGCGACCAACACCGGGGAGCTGTTTTTT.

The chain employs TRBV29-1 and TRBJ2-1, with D perhaps TRBD1 (6 bases). CDR3 length equals 15 residues. Germline lookup yields CDR1 SQVTM and CDR2 ANQGSEA. Trimming took off 6 bases at V and 1 base at J, with 16 bases between the two ends. The CDR3 protein is CSVVPRGLSYNEQFF. The CDR3 nucleotides read TGCAGCGTCGTCCCCAGGGGCCTATCCTACAATGAGCAGTTCTTC.

V is TRBV5-1 and J is TRBJ2-5, with D perhaps matching TRBD1 (6 bases). The V end was cut by 4 bases, the J end by 1 base, with 11 bases between. The CDR3 contains 14 residues. Germline V gene lookup returns CDR1 SGHRS and CDR2 YFSETQ. The chain's CDR3 is CASSHGQLQETQYF. Written as DNA, the CDR3 is TGCGCCAGCAGCCACGGACAGCTCCAAGAGACCCAGTACTTC.

The V and J genes are TRBV15 and TRBJ1-4; D gene ambiguous. Germline-derived CDR1 and CDR2 are LNHNV and YYDKDF (reference sequence). V lost 4 bases and J lost 5, with 11 bases in between. The CDR3 spans 14 residues. In nucleotides, the CDR3 is TGTGCCACCAGCAAGGGAGATACGAATGAAAAACTGTTTTTT. Translating gives CATSKGDTNEKLFF.

CDR3 nucleotide sequence: TGTGCCAGCAGTGAAGCGCGGGCAGGGGGATCTTTCTTT. Translating it yields CASSEARAGGSFF. The V gene is TRBV6-1, the J gene TRBJ1-1, with 7 bases fitting TRBD1. V was clipped by 0 bases and J by 12 bases; unmatched bases: 7. The germline V gene encodes CDR1 MNHNS and CDR2 SASEGT. The CDR3 is made up of 13 amino acids.

This sequence joins TRBV3-1 (or the pseudogene TRBV3-2) and TRBJ2-3; D is undetermined. CDR3 length: 12 residues. CDR1 is LGHDT and CDR2 is YNNKEL in the germline V gene (reference sequence). Between the trimmed V and J ends, which lost 3 bases and 5 bases, there was a span of 6 bases. CDR3 DNA sequence: TGTGCCAGCAGCCACAACAGAGATACGCAGTATTTT. Its protein product is CASSHNRDTQYF.

This rearrangement joins TRBV28 to TRBJ1-2; 7 bases align to TRBD1. Germline loops: CDR1 MDHEN, CDR2 SYDVKM. V lost 6 bases to trimming and J lost 8 bases; unmatched junction nucleotides: 21. The length of the CDR3 is 17 residues. The CDR3 nucleotides are TGTGCCAGCAGCCCAGTAGACAGGGTTTACTTAAACCTGGGCTACACCTTC. It encodes CASSPVDRVYLNLGYTF.

This chain uses TRBV7-9 with TRBJ1-4; D is ambiguous. V gave up 5 bases and J gave up 2 bases, with 6 bases separating them. CDR1 SEHNR and CDR2 FQNEAQ come from the germline V gene (reference sequence). CDR3 length: 13 amino acids. CDR3 protein: CASSAETNEKLFF. DNA of the CDR3: TGTGCCAGCAGCGCCGAGACTAATGAAAAACTGTTTTTT.

The chain recombines TRBV15 with TRBJ2-2; 8 bases match TRBD1. Germline V lookup: CDR1 LNHNV, CDR2 YYDKDF (reference sequence). The V and J ends lost 4 bases and 6 bases, in that order; junction bases with no gene match: 7. CDR3 size: 15 residues. CDR3 sequence (DNA): TGTGCCACCAGCAACACAGGGGGGTGGGCCGGGGAGCTGTTTTTT. It translates to CATSNTGGWAGELFF.

V is TRBV5-3 and J is TRBJ2-1, with a tentative D call TRBD1 (5 bases). TRBV5-3 is sorted into the ORF group, with uncertain function. The V end lost 5 bases, the J end lost 7 bases, and 16 bases lay between the germline ends. This CDR3 spans 14 amino acids. CDR3 protein: CARRATGAHNEQFF. In nucleotides, the CDR3 is TGTGCCAGAAGGGCCACAGGTGCACATAATGAGCAGTTCTTC.

The chain combines TRBV6-5 with TRBJ1-5; tentatively, D is TRBD1 (6 bases). The CDR3 covers 15 residues. Trimming cost V 5 bases and J 1 base, with 12 bases left between them. Germline V gives CDR1 MNHEY, CDR2 SVGAGI. The CDR3 protein is CASSNGTLSNQPQHF. DNA of the CDR3: TGTGCCAGCAGTAACGGGACACTCAGCAATCAGCCCCAGCATTTT.

This clone has a single count. The chain recombines TRBV6-5 with TRBJ1-3; D not certain. Germline values: CDR1 MNHEY, CDR2 SVGAGI. CDR3 length equals 15 residues. V gave up 4 bases and J gave up 0 bases, with 10 bases separating them. For the CDR3, the DNA is TGTGCCAGCAGTTCCGGGAGACTCTCTGGAAACACCATATATTTT. Protein: CASSSGRLSGNTIYF.

The J gene is TRBJ2-7, the V gene TRBV5-6; D is undetermined. V dropped 3 bases and J dropped 2 bases, with 9 bases sitting between them. Germline CDR1 reads SGHDT; CDR2 reads YYEEEE. The CDR3 runs to 13 residues. In DNA, the CDR3 is TGTGCCAGCAGCTCGACTCAAACCTACGAGCAGTACGTC. It encodes CASSSTQTYEQYV.

The V and J genes are TRBV7-6 and TRBJ1-3; 7 bases agree with TRBD1. J was trimmed by 0 bases and V by 5 bases; bases with no gene match: 16. This CDR3 is 19 amino acids long. Germline loops: CDR1 SGHVS, CDR2 FNYEAQ. CDR3 nucleotides: TGTGCCAGCAGCCCAACCTTCTCCACCGGGACAGTCTCTGGAAACACCATATATTTT. As protein: CASSPTFSTGTVSGNTIYF.

This chain uses TRBV28 with TRBJ1-6; weak D call: TRBD1 (6 bases). Trimming removed 5 bases at V and 5 bases at J, with 13 bases between. In germline, CDR1 is MDHEN, CDR2 SYDVKM. The CDR3 is 15 residues long. The CDR3 DNA reads TGTGCCAGCAGTAACGGACAGATAAATAATTCACCCCTCCACTTT. It specifies CASSNGQINNSPLHF.

The chain combines TRBV28 with TRBJ1-2; D gene ambiguous. V shed 2 bases and J shed 4 bases, with 8 bases lying between them. The germline V gene has CDR1 MDHEN and CDR2 SYDVKM. The CDR3 sequence is 13 residues long. The CDR3, as DNA: TGTGCCAGCAGTTTAAGCCTGAGCTATGGCTACACCTTC. It specifies CASSLSLSYGYTF.

This clone is a singleton in its sample. This chain uses TRBV7-9 with TRBJ1-6; D perhaps matches TRBD1 (5 bases). V gave up 10 bases and J gave up 7 bases, with 20 bases separating them. In germline, CDR1 is SEHNR, CDR2 FQNEAQ (reference sequence). This CDR3 has 15 residues. DNA for the CDR3: TGTGCCACCTCTGCTCAGGGAAATGAAAATTCACCCCTCCACTTT. Its protein product is CATSAQGNENSPLHF.

This clone was recorded once. The chain uses TRBV28 and TRBJ1-2; maybe TRBD1 (5 bases). The CDR3 is made up of 14 amino acids. The V gene's germline CDR1 is MDHEN and CDR2 SYDVKM. V lost 6 bases to trimming and J lost 0 bases, with 11 bases between them. The CDR3 DNA sequence: TGTGCCAGCAGCCTAGACAGAGCTAACTATGGCTACACCTTC. Its translation is CASSLDRANYGYTF.

V and J are TRBV9 and TRBJ2-7, with a possible D match to TRBD1 (6 bases). The V gene's germline CDR1 is SGDLS and CDR2 YYNGEE. This CDR3 is built from 15 residues. Trimming took 0 bases from V and 0 from J, leaving 10 bases between them. The CDR3 DNA reads as TGTGCCAGCAGCGTAGGACCGACAGGCTCCTACGAGCAGTACTTC. Its protein is CASSVGPTGSYEQYF.

In this sample, this clone turned up a few times. The rearrangement links TRBV3-1 (or the pseudogene TRBV3-2) to TRBJ2-7; TRBD1 matches at 11 bases. CDR3 size: 14 residues. V shed 4 bases, J shed 10 bases, and the junction held 9 bases outside the gene matches. From germline, CDR1 is LGHDT and CDR2 YNNKEL (reference sequence). CDR3 sequence: CASSPTGTGGFQYV. Here the CDR3 DNA reads TGTGCCAGCAGCCCAACCGGGACAGGGGGTTTTCAGTACGTC.

This chain connects TRBV5-1 to TRBJ2-5; 11 nucleotides agree with TRBD2. The CDR3 length is 17 residues. The germline CDR1 and CDR2 sequences are SGHRS and YFSETQ. V dropped 3 bases and J dropped 2; count of bases not matched to a gene: 9. CDR3 in DNA: TGCGCCAGCAGCTCCCAAGGCCGACTAGCGGGGCAAGAGACCCAGTACTTC. It specifies CASSSQGRLAGQETQYF.

The chain links TRBV4-2 to TRBJ1-3; D not certain. Between the trimmed V and J ends, which lost 1 base and 0 bases, there was a span of 7 bases. The V gene's germline CDR1 is LGHNA and CDR2 YNFKEQ. The CDR3 contains 15 residues. The CDR3 bases are TGTGCCAGCAGCCAAGTGCTGGCCTCTGGAAACACCATATATTTT. This translates into CASSQVLASGNTIYF.

A single count supports this clone. The chain employs TRBV9 and TRBJ1-4; a weak D match, TRBD1 (5 bases). Per the germline V gene, CDR1 is SGDLS and CDR2 is YYNGEE. V was shortened by 3 bases and J by 2 bases, with 14 bases between the two germline ends. There are 16 residues in the CDR3. The CDR3 coding sequence is TGTGCCAGCAGCGCCTCCGGGACTCCCACTAATGAAAAACTGTTTTTT. Translated, it gives CASSASGTPTNEKLFF.

The V gene is TRBV27, the J gene TRBJ1-5; D remains unclear. This CDR3 has 15 amino acids. Germline loops: CDR1 MNHEY, CDR2 SMNVEV (reference sequence). Trimming left V 1 base short and J 6 bases short, with 13 bases between. The CDR3, as DNA: TGTGCCAGCAGTTTATTATTGGCGGCCGTTCAGCCCCAGCATTTT. This codes for CASSLLLAAVQPQHF.

This clone was recorded once. The chain has TRBV19 and TRBJ2-5; a weak D match, TRBD2 (5 bases). There are 14 residues in the CDR3. CDR1 is LNHDA and CDR2 is SQIVND in the germline V gene (reference sequence). V shed 1 base and J shed 0 bases, with 6 bases lying between them. CDR3 in amino acids: CASSIGGYQETQYF. The CDR3 DNA is TGTGCCAGTAGTATAGGCGGGTACCAAGAGACCCAGTACTTC.

The V and J genes are TRBV16 and TRBJ1-5, with a weak D call TRBD1 (5 bases). Trimming shortened V by 4 bases and J by 2 bases, and 9 bases separated the two germline ends. The CDR3 extends over 14 amino acids. The germline V gene has CDR1 KGHSY and CDR2 FQNENV. The CDR3 loop reads CASSPPGGNQPQHF. Written as DNA, the CDR3 is TGTGCCAGCAGCCCCCCGGGGGGCAATCAGCCCCAGCATTTT.

The gene calls are TRBV7-2 and TRBJ1-3; tentatively, D is TRBD1 (5 bases). CDR1 SGHTA and CDR2 FQGNSA come from the germline V gene. Trimming shortened V by 4 bases and J by 2 bases, and 6 bases separated the two germline ends. The CDR3 totals 13 residues. The CDR3, as DNA: TGTGCCAGCAGCTCGACAGCTGGAAACACCATATATTTT. This sequence encodes CASSSTAGNTIYF.